What follows are 19 T cell receptor beta chains derived from one specimen sequenced in a study of early T cells in non-severe SARS-CoV-2 infection. One entry per CDR3 protein, called by TCRdb with MiXCR from the 5' RACE reads. This table has around 82,000 distinct CDR3 sequences, about 11% appearing once. The sample taken for sequencing was whole blood. The receptor set was obtained from an adult who was a healthcare worker with PCR-confirmed SARS-CoV-2 infection or an uninfected control (not recorded which).

At least ten counts were recorded for this clonotype. The chain uses TRBV14 and TRBJ2-7; tentative D call: TRBD2 (6 bases). The CDR3 has 16 amino acids. Germline CDR1 is SGHDN and CDR2 is FVKESK. V was shortened by 1 base and J by 2 bases, with 15 bases between the two germline ends. The CDR3, as DNA: TGTGCCAGCAGCCAAGGGAGCTTACGGGGGACCTACGAGCAGTACTTC. Amino acid sequence: CASSQGSLRGTYEQYF.

Ten or more counts support this clonotype. The gene calls are TRBV27 and TRBJ2-5; maybe TRBD2 (6 bases). Germline V gene data show CDR1 as MNHEY and CDR2 as SMNVEV (reference sequence). The V end lost 0 bases, the J end lost 8 bases, and 19 bases lay between the germline ends. This CDR3 has 16 residues. The CDR3 sequence: CASSLSGAGRLETQYF. The CDR3, as DNA: TGTGCCAGCAGTTTATCCGGGGCGGGGCGGTTAGAAACCCAGTACTTC.

This clonotype has a count of ten or more. This rearrangement joins TRBV7-9 to TRBJ2-2; 9 bases are shared with TRBD1. V shed 5 bases, J shed 4 bases, and the junction held 5 bases outside the gene matches. CDR3 length: 15 residues. The germline V gene encodes CDR1 SEHNR and CDR2 FQNEAQ (reference sequence). The CDR3 DNA reads TGTGCCAGCAGCGGTACAGGGGGCGGCACCGGGGAGCTGTTTTTT. It encodes CASSGTGGGTGELFF.

The rearrangement links TRBV4-1 to TRBJ1-1, with unresolved D. V was shortened by 0 bases and J by 1 base, with 9 bases between the two germline ends. This CDR3 is built from 15 residues. Germline V CDR1 and CDR2: MGHRA, YSYEKL. The DNA for the CDR3 is TGCGCCAGCAGCCAAGAGGAGGGATGGAACACTGAAGCTTTCTTT. It codes for CASSQEEGWNTEAFF.

This clonotype has only a few counts. The V gene is TRBV7-9, the J gene TRBJ1-5; tentatively, D is TRBD1 (5 bases). The V gene lost 0 bases and the J gene lost 4 bases, with 10 bases spanning the gap. There are 15 residues in the CDR3. CDR1 is SEHNR, CDR2 FQNEAQ, per germline (reference sequence). CDR3: CASSLAGLGNQPQHF. The CDR3 DNA reads as TGTGCCAGCAGCTTAGCGGGACTTGGTAATCAGCCCCAGCATTTT.

This clonotype was observed a few times. The chain employs TRBV4-3 and TRBJ2-1; either TRBD1 or TRBD2 may fit D (6 bases each). The V and J ends lost 0 bases and 0 bases respectively, with 9 bases between them. The CDR3 is 16 residues long. Germline CDR1 is LGHNA and CDR2 is YSLEER. As DNA, the CDR3 is TGCGCCAGCAGCCAAGATTGGGGGGCCTCCTACAATGAGCAGTTCTTC. This sequence encodes CASSQDWGASYNEQFF.

This clonotype was seen ten or more times. The rearrangement joins TRBV9 to TRBJ2-7, with D possibly TRBD2 on 7 matching bases. Per germline, CDR1 SGDLS and CDR2 YYNGEE. V dropped 7 bases and J dropped 2 bases, with 13 bases sitting between them. The CDR3 covers 13 residues. For the CDR3, the DNA is TGTGCCAGCGGGGGGGCTTACACCTACGAGCAGTACTTC. It is translated as CASGGAYTYEQYF.

The chain is built from TRBV5-1 and TRBJ1-2, with D unresolved. Germline V gene sequence: CDR1 SGHRS, CDR2 YFSETQ. This CDR3 is 13 amino acids long. V dropped 0 bases and J dropped 6 bases, with 9 bases sitting between them. CDR3 bases: TGCGCCAGCAGCTTGGCAGGAGTGAATGGCTACACCTTC. Its protein is CASSLAGVNGYTF.

This clonotype was observed a few times. The chain links TRBV29-1 to TRBJ1-2, with 10 bases aligning to TRBD1. The CDR3 runs 15 residues. V lost 7 bases to trimming and J lost 4 bases; unmatched junction nucleotides: 12. The germline gives CDR1 SQVTM, CDR2 ANQGSEA. The DNA for the CDR3 is TGCAGCGCCTCCTCGACAGGGGGCGGGGGCTATGGCTACACCTTC. Amino acids: CSASSTGGGGYGYTF.

This clonotype was found many times. CDR3 sequence (DNA): TGTGCCAGCAGTGAGTCGAGGGACAGGGTGACTGAAGCTTTCTTT. Translating gives CASSESRDRVTEAFF. The chain employs TRBV6-4 and TRBJ1-1, with TRBD1 identical over 9 bases. V dropped 3 bases and J dropped 5; count of bases not matched to a gene: 7. The CDR3 runs 15 residues. CDR1 and CDR2 (germline): MRHNA, SNTAGT.

This clonotype was counted many times. V gene TRBV7-8 combines with J gene TRBJ2-5; 9 positions agree with TRBD1. Germline V gives CDR1 SGHVS, CDR2 FQNEAQ. J gave up 2 bases and V 1 base, and 11 bases lay outside the gene matches. The CDR3 sequence is 18 residues long. CDR3 in DNA: TGTGCCAGCAGCTTAGTAGTGGTGGGGGACAGGGATCAAGAGACCCAGTACTTC. Residues: CASSLVVVGDRDQETQYF.

With regard to this clonotype: This could be a read error, since a much larger clone is one nucleotide away. The CDR3 loop is CASSKQGAGGTNVLTF. The CDR3, as DNA: TGTGCCAGTAGTAAGCAGGGGGCCGGTGGGACCAACGTCCTGACTTTC. The chain has TRBV19 and TRBJ2-6, with 8 bases matching TRBD1. The CDR3 is 16 amino acids. The germline V gene encodes CDR1 LNHDA and CDR2 SQIVND (reference sequence).

The chain combines TRBV6-5 with TRBJ2-7; a weak D match, TRBD1 (5 bases). Germline V CDR1 and CDR2: MNHEY, SVGAGI. This CDR3 region has 14 residues. Trimming removed 0 bases at V and 6 bases at J, with 12 bases between. The CDR3: CASSYSETEFEQYF. DNA of the CDR3: TGTGCCAGCAGTTACTCGGAGACAGAGTTCGAGCAGTACTTC.

This clonotype was observed many times. This chain joins TRBV12-5 and TRBJ2-7; D remains unclear. V lost 6 bases, J lost 3 bases, and 15 bases lay in between. This CDR3 is built from 14 residues. Germline V lookup: CDR1 LGHNT, CDR2 FRNRAP. For the CDR3, the DNA is TGTGCTAGTGGCCCTCAGGTGAATCGCTACGAGCAGTACTTC. This gives the protein CASGPQVNRYEQYF.

This clonotype was recorded a few times. The genes are TRBV5-6 and TRBJ2-1; either TRBD1 or TRBD2 may supply D (5 bases each). V shed 0 bases and J shed 7 bases, with 17 bases lying between them. CDR3 length equals 16 residues. Germline V gene sequence: CDR1 SGHDT, CDR2 YYEEEE. The CDR3 coding sequence is TGTGCCAGCAGCTTGGAAGTCGCTGACGGGGCTAATGAGCAGTTCTTC. Translating it yields CASSLEVADGANEQFF. Based on the CDR3 plus reference TRBV5-6 and TRBJ2-1, the full variable domain is DAGVTQSPTHLIKTRGQQVTLRCSPKSGHDTVSWYQQALGQGPQFIFQYYEEEERQRGNFPDRFSGHQFPNYSSELNVNALLLGDSALYLCASSLEVADGANEQFFGPGTRLTVL.

The CDR3 is CASSPPEGRLTEKLFF. The CDR3, as DNA: TGTGCCAGCAGTCCCCCCGAGGGTCGATTGACTGAAAAACTGTTTTTT. The chain couples TRBV6-6 to TRBJ1-4; D unclear. There are 16 residues in the CDR3. Germline V gene data show CDR1 as MNHNY and CDR2 as SVGAGI (reference sequence). V was trimmed by 5 bases and J by 7 bases, leaving 20 bases between them.

V is TRBV7-9 and J is TRBJ2-3; 9 nucleotides align to TRBD2. The germline V gene encodes CDR1 SEHNR and CDR2 FQNEAQ (reference sequence). There are 15 residues in the CDR3. V lost 5 bases and J lost 0; bases outside the gene matches: 3. In DNA, the CDR3 is TGTGCCAGCAGCCCGGGACTAGCCAGCACAGATACGCAGTATTTT. Protein product: CASSPGLASTDTQYF.

This clonotype was seen more than once but under ten times. The CDR3 DNA reads as TGTGCCAGCAGTCCGGGACAGGGGATAGATACGCAGTATTTT. Amino acid sequence: CASSPGQGIDTQYF. The V call is TRBV25-1, the J call TRBJ2-3; the match to TRBD1 covers 10 bases. V was clipped by 5 bases and J by 5 bases; unmatched bases: 4. Germline CDR1 and CDR2: MGHDK and SYGVNS. The CDR3 is 14 residues long.

This clonotype came up a few times. This sequence joins TRBV30 and TRBJ1-6, with D unresolved. The V gene's germline CDR1 is GTSNPN and CDR2 SVGIG (reference sequence). Deletions cut 4 bases from V and 0 bases from J, with 7 bases between. CDR3 length: 14 residues. The CDR3 spells CAWTGSSYNSPLHF. CDR3 coding DNA: TGTGCCTGGACCGGAAGCTCCTATAATTCACCCCTCCACTTT.